The 31 T cell receptor beta chains presented below share a single source sample, sequenced in a study of blood T cell repertoires in COVID-19. The method was immunoSEQ multiplex PCR; TCRdb's version includes in-frame clones alone and lacks a portion of them. The data show 300,000 to 400,000 clones, with around 90% seen just once and 2% to 3% held by the top ten. Sequencing was performed on PBMCs or T cells enriched from blood (not recorded which). Source of these receptors: a man between 60 and 75 years old who had recovered from COVID-19.

The chain carries TRBV27 and TRBJ1-4, with 7 bases that match TRBD1. Germline loops: CDR1 MNHEY, CDR2 SMNVEV (reference sequence). V lost 0 bases and J lost 11; bases outside the gene matches: 6. The CDR3 sequence is 14 residues long. The CDR3 DNA reads TGTGCCAGCAGTTTATCGACAGGGACTGGGAAACTGTTTTTT. Protein: CASSLSTGTGKLFF. Together with reference TRBV27 and TRBJ1-4, the CDR3 gives the full variable domain: EAQVTQNPRYLITVTGKKLTVTCSQNMNHEYMSWYRQDPGLGLRQIYYSMNVEVTDKGDVPEGYKVSRKEKRNFPLILESPSPNQTSLYFCASSLSTGTGKLFFGSGTQLSVL.

The chain combines TRBV5-6 with TRBJ1-3; a possible D gene is TRBD1 (6 bases). The CDR3 length is 14 residues. The V gene lost 4 bases and the J gene lost 3 bases, with 11 bases spanning the gap. Germline CDR1 SGHDT, CDR2 YYEEEE. DNA of the CDR3: TGTGCCAGCAGCCTTACAGGGAATGGAAACACCATATATTTT. Its protein product is CASSLTGNGNTIYF.

In its sample, this clone was seen a few times. This chain joins TRBV2 and TRBJ1-5; TRBD1 matches at 7 bases. CDR1 is SNHLY, CDR2 FYNNEI, per germline. The CDR3 consists of 13 residues. J gave up 6 bases and V 7 bases, and 6 bases lay outside the gene matches. CDR3 sequence reads: CASTRGSAQPQHF. Here the CDR3 DNA reads TGTGCCAGCACCAGGGGGAGCGCTCAGCCCCAGCATTTT.

V and J are TRBV12-3 or TRBV12-4 and TRBJ1-1; 7 nucleotides match TRBD1. Germline trimming cut 6 bases from V and 5 bases from J; bases unmatched to any gene: 6. The CDR3 has 13 amino acids. CDR3 sequence reads: CASRLTGSTEAFF. DNA of the CDR3: TGTGCCAGCAGACTGACAGGGTCAACTGAAGCTTTCTTT.

J is TRBJ1-2 and V is TRBV19; 8 bases map to TRBD1. V shed 10 bases and J 4 bases; nucleotides not matched to a gene: 14. This CDR3 is built from 15 residues. Germline loops: CDR1 LNHDA, CDR2 SQIVND (reference sequence). The CDR3: CATQGAGISSYGYTF. The CDR3 bases are TGTGCCACCCAGGGGGCTGGAATCTCATCCTATGGCTACACCTTC.

The chain combines TRBV18 with TRBJ1-1, with a tentative D call TRBD1 (5 bases). V was pared by 4 bases and J by 0 bases, with 12 bases between. Germline V lookup: CDR1 KGHSH, CDR2 LQKENI. The CDR3 covers 15 residues. The CDR3 region is CASSQTRGMNTEAFF. The CDR3 DNA reads TGTGCCAGCTCACAAACCCGGGGGATGAACACTGAAGCTTTCTTT. Looking up the rest from reference TRBV18 and TRBJ1-1 gives the full variable domain: NAGVMQNPRHLVRRRGQEARLRCSPMKGHSHVYWYRQLPEEGLKFMVYLQKENIIDESGMPKERFSAEFPKEGPSILRIQQVVRGDSAAYFCASSQTRGMNTEAFFGQGTRLTVV.

The chain links TRBV2 to TRBJ1-1; 7 nucleotides line up with TRBD1. Germline V gene data show CDR1 as SNHLY and CDR2 as FYNNEI. J was trimmed by 4 bases and V by 5 bases; bases with no gene match: 7. This CDR3 region has 14 residues. DNA for the CDR3: TGTGCCAGCAGTTCGCAGGGGGGTGGCACTGAAGCTTTCTTT. This sequence encodes CASSSQGGGTEAFF. Combining the CDR3 with reference TRBV2 and TRBJ1-1 gives the whole variable domain EPEVTQTPSHQVTQMGQEVILRCVPISNHLYFYWYRQILGQKVEFLVSFYNNEISEKSEIFDDQFSVERPDGSNFTLKIRSTKLEDSAMYFCASSSQGGGTEAFFGQGTRLTVV.

This clone has just one count. The chain carries TRBV5-4 and TRBJ1-1; D not certain. The germline gives CDR1 SGHNT, CDR2 YYREEE (reference sequence). There are 12 residues in the CDR3. The V end was cut by 4 bases, the J end by 12 bases, with 16 bases between. The CDR3 region has the DNA TGTGCCAGCAGCGCCGCGGAAGGGAGGACTTTCTTT. Amino acids: CASSAAEGRTFF.

V usage is TRBV5-5 and J usage is TRBJ1-5, with D possibly matching TRBD1 (6 bases). V lost 4 bases, J lost 4 bases, and 15 bases lay in between. The CDR3 sequence is 15 residues long. Germline CDR1 is SGHKS and CDR2 is YYEKEE (reference sequence). In DNA form, the CDR3 reads TGTGCCAGCAGCCCGACGGGACAAATTAATCAGCCCCAGCATTTT. It translates to CASSPTGQINQPQHF.

V and J are TRBV7-9 and TRBJ2-1, with TRBD2 matching over 9 bases. In germline, CDR1 is SEHNR, CDR2 FQNEAQ (reference sequence). The ends lost 4 bases at V and 1 base at J; junction bases unmatched: 5. The CDR3 sequence is 16 residues long. In nucleotides, the CDR3 is TGTGCCAGCAGCTGGGGCGGGAGGGGTTCCTACAATGAGCAGTTCTTC. Translation gives CASSWGGRGSYNEQFF.

The chain joins TRBV5-8 to TRBJ1-6; D uncertain. Trimming shortened V by 3 bases and J by 6 bases, and 16 bases separated the two germline ends. CDR1 and CDR2 (germline): SGHTS, YDEGEE. This CDR3 has 16 residues. CDR3 in amino acids: CASSWLLVWSNSPLHF. The CDR3 nucleotides read TGTGCCAGCAGCTGGCTTCTAGTTTGGAGTAATTCACCCCTCCACTTT.

V and J are TRBV7-9 and TRBJ2-7; TRBD2 matches at 11 bases. The germline gives CDR1 SEHNR, CDR2 FQNEAQ (reference sequence). V shed 5 bases, J shed 3 bases, and the junction held 6 bases outside the gene matches. The CDR3 covers 15 residues. In DNA, the CDR3 is TGTGCCAGCAGCCCTCCGACTAGCGGGGACTACGAGCAGTACTTC. Translating gives CASSPPTSGDYEQYF.

The chain has TRBV6-5 and TRBJ1-2; TRBD1 is a possible D gene (6 bases). Trimming cost V 6 bases and J 1 base, with 9 bases left between them. The CDR3 is 13 amino acids. Germline lookup yields CDR1 MNHEY and CDR2 SVGAGI. CDR3 nucleotides: TGTGCCAGCAGCACGGACAGTAACTATGGCTACACCTTC. Translating it yields CASSTDSNYGYTF.

The rearrangement links TRBV5-1 to TRBJ2-1, with 11 bases fitting TRBD2. Germline V gives CDR1 SGHRS, CDR2 YFSETQ. V lost 2 bases and J lost 3; bases outside the gene matches: 1. The CDR3 extends over 15 amino acids. CDR3 sequence (DNA): TGCGCCAGCAGCTTTAGCGGGGGGGACTACAATGAGCAGTTCTTC. It codes for CASSFSGGDYNEQFF.

The chain links TRBV5-6 to TRBJ1-4; D is possibly TRBD1 (5 bases). Germline assignment: CDR1 SGHDT and CDR2 YYEEEE. The CDR3 has 14 residues. Trimming removed 2 bases at V and 8 bases at J, with 13 bases between. This CDR3 is CASSLGRGREKLFF. CDR3 sequence (DNA): TGTGCCAGCAGCTTAGGTAGGGGAAGAGAAAAACTGTTTTTT. Complete variable domain (other parts from reference TRBV5-6 and TRBJ1-4): DAGVTQSPTHLIKTRGQQVTLRCSPKSGHDTVSWYQQALGQGPQFIFQYYEEEERQRGNFPDRFSGHQFPNYSSELNVNALLLGDSALYLCASSLGRGREKLFFGSGTQLSVL.

The chain carries TRBV7-9 and TRBJ2-3; TRBD1 matches 7 bases. From germline, CDR1 is SEHNR and CDR2 FQNEAQ (reference sequence). The CDR3 runs 15 residues. V lost 1 base, J lost 4 bases, and 5 bases stayed unmatched. The CDR3 spells CASSLDGTVADTQYF. CDR3 bases: TGTGCCAGCAGCTTAGATGGGACAGTTGCAGATACGCAGTATTTT.

The rearrangement uses TRBV27 and TRBJ2-7, with TRBD1 as a possible D gene (6 bases). Between the trimmed V and J ends, which lost 3 bases and 0 bases, there was a span of 12 bases. The germline V gene has CDR1 MNHEY and CDR2 SMNVEV (reference sequence). The CDR3 has 15 residues. CDR3 region: CASSLDGTSSYEQYF. The CDR3 DNA sequence: TGTGCCAGCAGTTTGGATGGGACAAGCTCCTACGAGCAGTACTTC.

V is TRBV6-5 and J is TRBJ1-5; D ambiguous. V lost 4 bases and J lost 2, with 15 bases in between. Germline CDR1 and CDR2: MNHEY and SVGAGI. The CDR3 is made up of 16 amino acids. The CDR3: CASSFSARAGNQPQHF. CDR3 bases: TGTGCCAGCAGTTTCTCCGCGAGGGCAGGCAATCAGCCCCAGCATTTT.

This chain joins TRBV6-5 and TRBJ2-3; TRBD2 aligns across 7 bases. Germline V gene data show CDR1 as MNHEY and CDR2 as SVGAGI. The V segment lost 6 bases and the J segment 5 bases; nucleotides outside the gene matches: 11. The CDR3 runs 15 residues. Here the CDR3 reads CASREAKGRVDTQYF. CDR3 nucleotides: TGTGCCAGCAGGGAGGCGAAAGGGAGGGTAGATACGCAGTATTTT.

The sample holds one count of this clone. This chain connects TRBV4-1 to TRBJ2-5; D call uncertain. This CDR3 comprises 14 residues. Trimming removed 1 base at V and 7 bases at J, with 13 bases between. Germline CDR1 and CDR2: MGHRA and YSYEKL. The CDR3 sequence is CASSQGSQTGTQYF. The CDR3 DNA is TGCGCCAGCAGCCAAGGAAGCCAGACGGGGACCCAGTACTTC.

The rearrangement joins TRBV6-5 to TRBJ2-2, with 8 bases matching TRBD1. Germline V gives CDR1 MNHEY, CDR2 SVGAGI. The CDR3 runs 15 residues. Trimming took 2 bases from V and 6 from J; bases not matched to a gene: 5. CDR3 DNA sequence: TGTGCCAGCAGTTACGCTTCCAGGGGGCCCGGGGAGCTGTTTTTT. Its protein is CASSYASRGPGELFF.

This chain uses TRBV5-1 with TRBJ2-7, with 12 nucleotides matching TRBD2. CDR1 and CDR2 (germline): SGHRS, YFSETQ. Trimming took 6 bases from V and 1 from J; bases not matched to a gene: 5. There are 15 residues in the CDR3. The DNA for the CDR3 is TGCGCCAGCAAGACTGGACTAGCGGGATCCTACGAGCAGTACTTC. Translation: CASKTGLAGSYEQYF.

This clone has only a few counts. The V gene is TRBV2, the J gene TRBJ2-3, with D maybe TRBD1 (5 bases). The CDR3 has 14 amino acids. Germline CDR1 reads SNHLY; CDR2 reads FYNNEI. V lost 5 bases and J 6 bases, leaving 15 bases between the germline ends. CDR3 DNA sequence: TGTGCCAGCAGTTCTCCTTCCCCAGGGGATACGCAGTATTTT. This encodes CASSSPSPGDTQYF. The full variable domain, with the rest looked up from reference TRBV2 and TRBJ2-3, is EPEVTQTPSHQVTQMGQEVILRCVPISNHLYFYWYRQILGQKVEFLVSFYNNEISEKSEIFDDQFSVERPDGSNFTLKIRSTKLEDSAMYFCASSSPSPGDTQYFGPGTRLTVL.

This clone was counted once. The genes are TRBV19 and TRBJ1-1; TRBD1 might be the D (6 bases). This CDR3 region has 13 residues. V shed 5 bases and J shed 4 bases, with 11 bases lying between them. Germline loops: CDR1 LNHDA, CDR2 SQIVND (reference sequence). The CDR3 loop reads CASSAGVGTEAFF. CDR3 nucleotides: TGTGCCAGTAGTGCAGGGGTGGGCACTGAAGCTTTCTTT.

This chain connects TRBV5-8 to TRBJ2-7, with D uncertain. Germline V gene sequence: CDR1 SGHTS, CDR2 YDEGEE. This CDR3 has 14 amino acids. V lost 5 bases and J 1 base, leaving 13 bases between the germline ends. The CDR3 nucleotides read TGTGCCAGCAGGAGAGCCACCTTATCCTACGAGCAGTACTTC. Translation gives CASRRATLSYEQYF.

The chain couples TRBV18 to TRBJ1-5, with D maybe TRBD1 (6 bases). Trimming stripped 2 bases from V and 3 bases from J, with 11 bases between. CDR1 is KGHSH and CDR2 is LQKENI in the germline V gene. The CDR3 spans 15 residues. As DNA, the CDR3 is TGTGCCAGCTCACCAAACCAGGGGAACAATCAGCCCCAGCATTTT. Its protein is CASSPNQGNNQPQHF. The variable domain in full, with the rest retrieved from reference TRBV18 and TRBJ1-5, is NAGVMQNPRHLVRRRGQEARLRCSPMKGHSHVYWYRQLPEEGLKFMVYLQKENIIDESGMPKERFSAEFPKEGPSILRIQQVVRGDSAAYFCASSPNQGNNQPQHFGDGTRLSIL.

The chain links TRBV19 to TRBJ2-7; D ambiguous. The CDR3 totals 15 residues. CDR1 is LNHDA and CDR2 is SQIVND in the germline V gene (reference sequence). Trimming took 3 bases from V and 0 from J, leaving 12 bases between them. CDR3 amino acids: CASSIAVPTSYEQYF. CDR3 coding DNA: TGTGCCAGTAGTATTGCGGTCCCGACCTCCTACGAGCAGTACTTC.

The genes are TRBV12-3 or TRBV12-4 and TRBJ1-2; D call uncertain. V lost 3 bases and J 4 bases, leaving 9 bases between the germline ends. The CDR3 runs 13 residues. CDR3 sequence: CASSFSEGYGYTF. In DNA, the CDR3 is TGTGCCAGCAGTTTTTCGGAGGGCTATGGCTACACCTTC.

This chain joins TRBV16 and TRBJ1-2; 7 bases map to TRBD1. This CDR3 has 15 amino acids. V was pared by 1 base and J by 8 bases, with 10 bases of the junction left unmatched. Germline V gives CDR1 KGHSY, CDR2 FQNENV. The CDR3 sequence is CASSQFDRAPRGYTF. The CDR3 coding sequence is TGTGCCAGCAGCCAATTCGACAGGGCTCCTAGAGGCTACACCTTC.

CDR3 protein: CASSLAGGRTDTQYF. The CDR3 DNA is TGTGCCAGCAGCTTAGCGGGGGGGCGTACAGATACGCAGTATTTT. The chain has TRBV9 and TRBJ2-3, with 11 positions matching TRBD2. V lost 4 bases, J lost 3 bases, and 4 bases stayed unmatched. Germline values: CDR1 SGDLS, CDR2 YYNGEE. The CDR3 sequence is 15 residues long.

This rearrangement joins TRBV4-2 to TRBJ1-5, with 7 bases identical to TRBD1. Germline lookup yields CDR1 LGHNA and CDR2 YNFKEQ. The CDR3 covers 17 residues. The V and J ends lost 0 bases and 7 bases, in that order; junction bases with no gene match: 12. CDR3 protein: CASSQDLRQGDGQPQHF. The CDR3 nucleotides read TGTGCCAGCAGCCAAGATCTAAGGCAGGGGGACGGGCAGCCCCAGCATTTT.